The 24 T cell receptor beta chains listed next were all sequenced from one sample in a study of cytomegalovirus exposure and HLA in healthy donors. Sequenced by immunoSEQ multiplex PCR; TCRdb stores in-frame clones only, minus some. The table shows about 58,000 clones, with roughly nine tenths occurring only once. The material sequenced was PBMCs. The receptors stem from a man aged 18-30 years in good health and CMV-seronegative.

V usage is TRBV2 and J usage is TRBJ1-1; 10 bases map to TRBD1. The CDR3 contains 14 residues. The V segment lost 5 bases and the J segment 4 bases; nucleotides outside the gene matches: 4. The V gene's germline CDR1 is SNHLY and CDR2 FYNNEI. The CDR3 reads CASSFGQGVTEAFF. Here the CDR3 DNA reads TGTGCCAGCAGTTTCGGACAGGGGGTCACTGAAGCTTTCTTT.

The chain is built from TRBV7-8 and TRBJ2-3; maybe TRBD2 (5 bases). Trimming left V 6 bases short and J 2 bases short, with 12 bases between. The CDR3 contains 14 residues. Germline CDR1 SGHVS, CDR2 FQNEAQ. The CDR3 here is CASSRRSNTDTQYF. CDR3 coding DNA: TGTGCCAGCAGTAGGAGGTCTAACACAGATACGCAGTATTTT.

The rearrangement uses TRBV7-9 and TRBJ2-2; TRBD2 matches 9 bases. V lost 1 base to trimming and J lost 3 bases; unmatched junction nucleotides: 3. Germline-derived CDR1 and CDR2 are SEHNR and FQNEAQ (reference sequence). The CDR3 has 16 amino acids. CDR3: CASSLGASGDTGELFF. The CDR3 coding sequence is TGTGCCAGCAGCTTAGGTGCTAGCGGGGACACCGGGGAGCTGTTTTTT.

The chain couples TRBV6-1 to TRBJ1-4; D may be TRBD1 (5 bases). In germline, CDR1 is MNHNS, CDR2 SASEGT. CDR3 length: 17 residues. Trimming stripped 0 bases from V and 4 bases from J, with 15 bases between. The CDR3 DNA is TGTGCCAGCAGTGAAGCGCTCGTGGGGGGAGGTAATGAAAAACTGTTTTTT. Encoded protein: CASSEALVGGGNEKLFF.

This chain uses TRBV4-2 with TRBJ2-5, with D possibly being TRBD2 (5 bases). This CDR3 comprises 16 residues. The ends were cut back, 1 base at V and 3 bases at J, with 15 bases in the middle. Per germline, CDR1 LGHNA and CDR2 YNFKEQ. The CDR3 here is CASSQATWYGEETQYF. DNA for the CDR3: TGTGCCAGCAGCCAAGCGACCTGGTACGGGGAAGAGACCCAGTACTTC.

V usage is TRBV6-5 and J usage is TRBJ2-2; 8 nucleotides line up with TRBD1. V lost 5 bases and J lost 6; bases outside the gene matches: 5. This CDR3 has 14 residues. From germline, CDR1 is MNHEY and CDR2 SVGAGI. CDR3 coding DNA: TGTGCCAGCAGTCATCGACAGGGGTCCGGGGAGCTGTTTTTT. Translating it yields CASSHRQGSGELFF.

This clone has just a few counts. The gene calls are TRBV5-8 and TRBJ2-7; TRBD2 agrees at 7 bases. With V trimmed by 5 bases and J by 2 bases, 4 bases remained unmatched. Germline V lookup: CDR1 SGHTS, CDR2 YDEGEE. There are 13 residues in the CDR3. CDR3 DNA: TGTGCCAGCAGAGCGGGGATCCCCTACGAGCAGTACTTC. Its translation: CASRAGIPYEQYF.

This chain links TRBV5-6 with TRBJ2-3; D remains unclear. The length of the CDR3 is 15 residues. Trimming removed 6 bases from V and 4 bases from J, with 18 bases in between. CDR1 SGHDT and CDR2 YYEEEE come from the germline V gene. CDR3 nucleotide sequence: TGTGCCAGCACCTTTGGGTCTAGATTTCCAGATACGCAGTATTTT. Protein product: CASTFGSRFPDTQYF.

Here the CDR3 DNA reads TGTGCCAGCAGCGCCTACAGCACGGTGGGGCGGGAGGCCTCCAATGAGCAGTTCTTC. It encodes CASSAYSTVGREASNEQFF. V and J are TRBV9 and TRBJ2-1; 8 positions agree with TRBD2. V dropped 3 bases and J dropped 6; count of bases not matched to a gene: 20. Per the germline V gene, CDR1 is SGDLS and CDR2 is YYNGEE. The CDR3 loop spans 19 amino acids.

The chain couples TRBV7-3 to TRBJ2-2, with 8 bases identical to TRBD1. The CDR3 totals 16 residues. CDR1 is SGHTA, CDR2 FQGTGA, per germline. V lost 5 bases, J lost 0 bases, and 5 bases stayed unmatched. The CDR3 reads CASSPQGQANTGELFF. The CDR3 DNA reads TGTGCCAGCAGCCCCCAGGGACAGGCGAACACCGGGGAGCTGTTTTTT. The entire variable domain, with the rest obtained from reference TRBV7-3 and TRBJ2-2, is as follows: GAGVSQTPSNKVTEKGKYVELRCDPISGHTALYWYRQSLGQGPEFLIYFQGTGAADDSGLPNDRFFAVRPEGSVSTLKIQRTERGDSAVYLCASSPQGQANTGELFFGEGSRLTVL.

CDR3 loop: CASSLPEKTGYEQYF. CDR3 coding DNA: TGCGCCAGCAGCTTGCCCGAAAAGACAGGATACGAGCAGTACTTC. This chain joins TRBV5-1 and TRBJ2-7, with D possibly TRBD1 on 6 matching bases. Germline-derived CDR1 and CDR2 are SGHRS and YFSETQ. The CDR3 has 15 residues. Trimming took off 1 base at V and 4 bases at J, with 15 bases between the two ends. Drawing the rest from reference TRBV5-1 and TRBJ2-7, the complete variable domain is KAGVTQTPRYLIKTRGQQVTLSCSPISGHRSVSWYQQTPGQGLQFLFEYFSETQRNKGNFPGRFSGRQFSNSRSEMNVSTLELGDSALYLCASSLPEKTGYEQYFGPGTRLTVT.

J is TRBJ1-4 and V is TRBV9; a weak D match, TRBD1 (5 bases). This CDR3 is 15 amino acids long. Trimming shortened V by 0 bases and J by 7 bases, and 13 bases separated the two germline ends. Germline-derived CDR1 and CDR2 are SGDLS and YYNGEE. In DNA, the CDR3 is TGTGCCAGCAGCGTAGCTGCAGGGTCTGGTGAAAAACTGTTTTTT. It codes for CASSVAAGSGEKLFF.

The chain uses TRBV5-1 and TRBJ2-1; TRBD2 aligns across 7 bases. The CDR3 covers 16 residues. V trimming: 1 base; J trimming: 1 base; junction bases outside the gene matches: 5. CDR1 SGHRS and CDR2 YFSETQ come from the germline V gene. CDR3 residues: CASSLWSGGSYNEQFF. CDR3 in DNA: TGCGCCAGCAGCTTGTGGTCGGGGGGATCCTACAATGAGCAGTTCTTC.

CDR3 nucleotides: TGTGCCAGCAGTCCGCGACTAGCGGGAAGCACAGATACGCAGTATTTT. Translated, it gives CASSPRLAGSTDTQYF. The chain has TRBV28 and TRBJ2-3; 11 bases map to TRBD2. CDR3 length: 16 residues. Unmatched junction bases numbered 4, after V lost 5 bases and J lost 0 bases. Germline lookup yields CDR1 MDHEN and CDR2 SYDVKM. Supplemented by reference TRBV28 and TRBJ2-3, the full variable domain reads DVKVTQSSRYLVKRTGEKVFLECVQDMDHENMFWYRQDPGLGLRLIYFSYDVKMKEKGDIPEGYSVSREKKERFSLILESASTNQTSMYLCASSPRLAGSTDTQYFGPGTRLTVL.

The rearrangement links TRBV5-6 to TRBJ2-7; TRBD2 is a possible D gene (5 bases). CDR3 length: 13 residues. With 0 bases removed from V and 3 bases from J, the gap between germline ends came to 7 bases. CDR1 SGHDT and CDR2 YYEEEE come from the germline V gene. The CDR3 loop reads CASSLGGFYEQYF. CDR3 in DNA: TGTGCCAGCAGCTTGGGCGGGTTCTACGAGCAGTACTTC.

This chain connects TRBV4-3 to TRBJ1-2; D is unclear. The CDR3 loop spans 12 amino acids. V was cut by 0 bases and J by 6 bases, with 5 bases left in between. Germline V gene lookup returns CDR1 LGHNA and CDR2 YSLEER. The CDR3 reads CASSQDSHGYTF. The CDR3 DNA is TGCGCCAGCAGCCAAGATAGCCATGGCTACACCTTC.

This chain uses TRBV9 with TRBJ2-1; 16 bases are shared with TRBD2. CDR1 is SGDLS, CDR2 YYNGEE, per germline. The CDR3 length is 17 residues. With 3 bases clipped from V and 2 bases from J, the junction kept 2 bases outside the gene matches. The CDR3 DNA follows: TGTGCCAGCAGCGAGGGACTAGCGGGAGGGCCCTACAATGAGCAGTTCTTC. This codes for CASSEGLAGGPYNEQFF.

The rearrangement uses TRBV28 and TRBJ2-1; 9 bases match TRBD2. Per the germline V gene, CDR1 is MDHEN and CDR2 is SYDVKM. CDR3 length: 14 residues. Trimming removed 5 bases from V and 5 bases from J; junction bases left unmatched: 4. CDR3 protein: CASSVAGAHNEQFF. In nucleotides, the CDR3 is TGTGCCAGCAGTGTAGCGGGAGCTCACAATGAGCAGTTCTTC.

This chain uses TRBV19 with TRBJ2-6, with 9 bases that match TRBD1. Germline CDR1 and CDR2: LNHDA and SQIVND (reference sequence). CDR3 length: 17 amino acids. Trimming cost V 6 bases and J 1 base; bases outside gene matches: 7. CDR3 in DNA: TGTGCCAGTAGCCCGGGGACAGGGCTGTCTGGGGCCAACGTCCTGACTTTC. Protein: CASSPGTGLSGANVLTF. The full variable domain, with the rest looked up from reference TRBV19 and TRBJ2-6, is DGGITQSPKYLFRKEGQNVTLSCEQNLNHDAMYWYRQDPGQGLRLIYYSQIVNDFQKGDIAEGYSVSREKKESFPLTVTSAQKNPTAFYLCASSPGTGLSGANVLTFGAGSRLTVL.

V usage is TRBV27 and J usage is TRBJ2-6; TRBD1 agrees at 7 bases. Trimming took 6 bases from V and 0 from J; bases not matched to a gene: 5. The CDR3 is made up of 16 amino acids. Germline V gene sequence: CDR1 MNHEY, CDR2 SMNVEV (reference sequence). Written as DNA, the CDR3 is TGTGCCAGCAGGGGGACAGCAAGCTCTGGGGCCAACGTCCTGACTTTC. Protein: CASRGTASSGANVLTF.

CDR3 in amino acids: CASSYSIPRDYGYTF. In nucleotides, the CDR3 is TGTGCCAGCAGTTACTCGATCCCGAGGGACTATGGCTACACCTTC. The genes are TRBV6-5 and TRBJ1-2; the D is unclear. The V gene lost 0 bases and the J gene lost 3 bases, with 11 bases spanning the gap. CDR1 and CDR2 from the germline V gene are MNHEY and SVGAGI. The CDR3 contains 15 residues.

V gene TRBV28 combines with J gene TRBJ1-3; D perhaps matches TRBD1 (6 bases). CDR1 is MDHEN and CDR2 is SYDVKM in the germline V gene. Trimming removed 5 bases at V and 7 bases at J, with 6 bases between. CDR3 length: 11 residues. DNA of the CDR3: TGTGCCAGCAGTCAGGGGAACACCATATATTTT. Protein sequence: CASSQGNTIYF.

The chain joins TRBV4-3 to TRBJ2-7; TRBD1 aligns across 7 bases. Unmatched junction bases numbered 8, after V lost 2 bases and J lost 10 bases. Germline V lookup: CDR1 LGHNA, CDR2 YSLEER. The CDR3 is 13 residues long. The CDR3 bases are TGCGCCAGCAGCCAAAATACAGGGGCTAGTCAGTACTTC. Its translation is CASSQNTGASQYF.

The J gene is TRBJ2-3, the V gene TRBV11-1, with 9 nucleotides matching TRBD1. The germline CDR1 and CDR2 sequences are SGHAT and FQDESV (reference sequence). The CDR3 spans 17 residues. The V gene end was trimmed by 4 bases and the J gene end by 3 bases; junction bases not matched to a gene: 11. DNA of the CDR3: TGTGCCAGCAGCTCCTCGGACAGGGGACGAGGGACAGATACGCAGTATTTT. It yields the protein CASSSSDRGRGTDTQYF.